A selection of T cell receptor beta chains follows, all from one sample in a study of PD-1 blockade in classical Hodgkin lymphoma. Using immunoSEQ multiplex PCR, the repertoire was profiled, and TCRdb retains in-frame clones only, with some absent. The sample has about 5,000 clones, around 80% seen once. The specimen comprised CD4+ T cells from blood, sampled before the fourth cycle of nivolumab. These receptors all come from a human donor with classical Hodgkin lymphoma. CDR3s include the opening cysteine and the closing phenylalanine or tryptophan. The order of the fields is J gene, CDR3 length, V gene, clone size, D gene, CDR3 protein, CDR3 DNA. D genes are given only for firm matches. Only part of the rows carry a size: once, few, many, or a class if the clone is expanded.

TRBJ2-7 16 TRBV7-2 NA NA CASSLVAVVGAYEQYF TGTGCCAGCAGCTTAGTTGCAGTTGTAGGAGCCTACGAGCAGTACTTC
TRBJ2-1 15 TRBV10-3 NA NA CAIRWEASVKNEQFF TGTGCCATCAGGTGGGAGGCTAGCGTTAAGAATGAGCAGTTCTTC
TRBJ1-5 13 TRBV6-5 few TRBD1 CASSDRGSWPQHF TGTGCCAGCAGCGACAGGGGGAGTTGGCCCCAGCATTTT
TRBJ1-5 12 TRBV2 NA NA CASGSGAQPQHF TGTGCCAGCGGATCGGGAGCCCAGCCCCAGCATTTT
TRBJ2-2 15 TRBV18 once TRBD1 CASSPGGQGTGELFF TGTGCCAGCTCACCAGGAGGACAGGGGACCGGGGAGCTGTTTTTT
TRBJ1-2 13 TRBV28 NA NA CASSFGQTYGYTF TGTGCCAGCAGTTTTGGGCAGACCTATGGCTACACCTTC
TRBJ1-4 16 TRBV6-4 NA TRBD1 CASSDPRQGFGEKLFF TGTGCCAGCAGTGACCCCAGACAGGGGTTTGGTGAAAAACTGTTTTTT
TRBJ2-1 11 TRBV20-1 NA NA CSGQGGGEQFF TGCAGCGGACAGGGCGGGGGTGAGCAGTTCTTC
TRBJ1-1 15 TRBV27 few NA CASSLLVGGGTEAFF TGTGCCAGCAGTTTACTGGTCGGGGGGGGGACTGAAGCTTTCTTT
TRBJ2-2 15 TRBV7-3 NA TRBD1 CASSSTGGITGELFF TGTGCCAGCAGCTCAACAGGGGGCATCACCGGGGAGCTGTTTTTT
TRBJ1-1 15 TRBV15 NA NA CATSRKSKGHTEAFF TGTGCCACCAGCAGAAAGTCCAAGGGGCACACTGAAGCTTTCTTT
TRBJ2-1 18 TRBV2 NA TRBD1 CASSYRGLSMDPHNEQFF TGTGCCAGCAGTTACAGGGGCTTATCGATGGACCCCCACAATGAGCAGTTCTTC
TRBJ2-6 14 TRBV5-4 NA NA CASSLSQGANVLTF TGTGCCAGCAGCTTGTCACAGGGGGCCAACGTCCTGACTTTC
TRBJ1-1 15 TRBV6-4 NA NA CASSDSRAGDTEAFF TGTGCCAGCAGTGACTCGAGAGCAGGGGACACTGAAGCTTTCTTT
TRBJ1-5 15 TRBV6-5 NA NA CASSYSAASNQPQHF TGTGCCAGCAGTTACTCCGCGGCTAGCAATCAGCCCCAGCATTTT
TRBJ2-5 14 TRBV10-1 few NA CASSAGVPQETQYF TGCGCCAGCAGTGCCGGCGTACCTCAAGAGACCCAGTACTTC